Below, 24 T cell receptor beta chains from the same sample are listed, as sequenced in a study of human T cells and chemical hapten exposure. As to time point: patch test 3, about 24 weeks after DPC sensitization. Noted treatment: therapeutic diphenylcyclopropenone sensitization with weekly scalp DPC. MiXCR, applied by TCRdb to the RACE reads, yields one record per CDR3 protein. The sample records more than 95,000 distinct CDR3 sequences, 25% to 35% being singletons. Sequences were derived from whole blood, sampled in connection with sensitization to the hapten diphenylcyclopropenone (DPC). Receptors were obtained from a middle-aged man with alopecia areata. Some clones in this sample may be carry-over from other donors' samples.

A few counts support this clonotype. V usage is TRBV2 and J usage is TRBJ2-1, with D possibly being TRBD1 or TRBD2 (5 bases each). Germline CDR1 and CDR2: SNHLY and FYNNEI. The CDR3 spans 13 residues. Trimming took 6 bases from V and 9 from J, leaving 15 bases between them. This CDR3 is CASRLEGWGEQFF. The CDR3 DNA is TGTGCCAGCAGGCTCGAGGGGTGGGGTGAGCAGTTCTTC.

A few counts support this clonotype. The chain employs TRBV7-2 and TRBJ2-3, with 7 bases lining up with TRBD2. V shed 1 base and J 4 bases; nucleotides not matched to a gene: 8. The germline V gene encodes CDR1 SGHTA and CDR2 FQGNSA. This CDR3 region has 16 residues. The CDR3, as DNA: TGTGCCAGCAGCTTAGGACTCTTCGGACTAGCAGATACGCAGTATTTT. The encoded protein is CASSLGLFGLADTQYF.

The sample holds a few counts of this clonotype. The V call is TRBV28, the J call TRBJ2-3; tentative D call: TRBD2 (5 bases). The CDR3 has 14 residues. CDR1 and CDR2 from the germline V gene are MDHEN and SYDVKM. V lost 6 bases, J lost 0 bases, and 10 bases lay in between. This CDR3 is CASSLGGSTDTQYF. For the CDR3, the DNA is TGTGCCAGCAGCTTAGGCGGGAGCACAGATACGCAGTATTTT.

This clonotype has only a few counts. V usage is TRBV6-1 and J usage is TRBJ2-1, with 9 nucleotides matching TRBD2. Per germline, CDR1 MNHNS and CDR2 SASEGT. The ends lost 4 bases at V and 9 bases at J; junction bases unmatched: 13. CDR3 length: 16 residues. The CDR3, as DNA: TGTGCCAGCAGTGCAAAGGGGATAGCGGGAGAGTTTGAGCAGTTCTTC. Protein sequence: CASSAKGIAGEFEQFF.

The genes are TRBV6-2 or TRBV6-3 and TRBJ1-1; no clear D gene. Germline V gene lookup returns CDR1 MNHEY and CDR2 SVGEGT. There are 15 residues in the CDR3. The germline V and J ends were trimmed by 3 bases and 6 bases, with 17 bases remaining between them. The CDR3, as DNA: TGTGCCAGCAGTTATATGACTCAGGCTATTTCTGAAGCTTTCTTT. Protein sequence: CASSYMTQAISEAFF.

About this clonotype: Its ends do not fully match the called genes, so a read error is possible. The V call is TRBV7-9, the J call TRBJ1-2; D gene unclear. The CDR3 is 15 residues long. In germline, CDR1 is SEHNR, CDR2 FQNEAQ (reference sequence). The chain's CDR3 is CVSSASATANYGYTF. Written as DNA, the CDR3 is TGTGTCAGCAGCGCTAGCGCTACAGCTAACTATGGCTACACCTTC.

There are many counts of this clonotype. J is TRBJ2-2 and V is TRBV12-3 or TRBV12-4, with no clear D. Trimming cost V 3 bases and J 0 bases, with 8 bases left between them. The CDR3 consists of 15 residues. CDR3 region: CASSLWGSNTGELFF. The CDR3 DNA follows: TGTGCCAGCAGTTTGTGGGGATCGAACACCGGGGAGCTGTTTTTT.

The J gene is TRBJ2-3, the V gene TRBV28, with D unclear. V was trimmed by 8 bases and J by 2 bases, leaving 11 bases between them. CDR3 length: 13 residues. Per germline, CDR1 MDHEN and CDR2 SYDVKM. The CDR3 nucleotides are TGTGCCAGCGGTCGGCAGCTCACAGATACGCAGTATTTT. Translating gives CASGRQLTDTQYF.

V gene TRBV11-1 combines with J gene TRBJ2-1, with 8 positions matching TRBD2. Germline trimming cut 0 bases from V and 14 bases from J; bases unmatched to any gene: 6. This CDR3 comprises 13 residues. In germline, CDR1 is SGHAT, CDR2 FQDESV (reference sequence). The CDR3 loop reads CASSLAPGTREFF. The DNA for the CDR3 is TGTGCCAGCAGCTTAGCCCCGGGGACTAGGGAGTTCTTC.

The table lists this clonotype with a few counts. This chain links TRBV12-3 or TRBV12-4 with TRBJ1-1; maybe TRBD1 (5 bases). This CDR3 is 12 amino acids long. V lost 5 bases to trimming and J lost 4 bases, with 8 bases between them. Written as DNA, the CDR3 is TGTGCCAGCAGTATGACAGTCACTGAAGCTTTCTTT. The encoded protein is CASSMTVTEAFF.

This clonotype was detected only a few times. The chain couples TRBV27 to TRBJ1-5; D is possibly TRBD1 (5 bases). CDR3 length: 15 residues. Germline loops: CDR1 MNHEY, CDR2 SMNVEV (reference sequence). Trimming took off 6 bases at V and 2 bases at J, with 14 bases between the two ends. CDR3 loop: CASSNTGLGNQPQHF. CDR3 nucleotides: TGTGCCAGCAGCAATACAGGTTTAGGCAATCAGCCCCAGCATTTT.

The rearrangement links TRBV18 to TRBJ2-5; D might be TRBD2 (6 bases). In germline, CDR1 is KGHSH, CDR2 LQKENI. This CDR3 comprises 15 residues. Between the trimmed V and J ends, which lost 0 bases and 3 bases, there was a span of 11 bases. CDR3 in DNA: TGTGCCAGCTCACCACCGGGGGAGGTAAAAGAGACCCAGTACTTC. This translates into CASSPPGEVKETQYF.

As regards this clonotype: This CDR3 fails to terminate in the conserved phenylalanine or tryptophan, so it likely reflects a read error. The chain employs TRBV20-1 and TRBJ2-3; TRBD2 might be the D (6 bases). Germline V gives CDR1 DFQATT, CDR2 SNEGSKA (reference sequence). The CDR3 extends over 14 amino acids. Trimming took off 5 bases at V and 6 bases at J, with 18 bases between the two ends. CDR3 in DNA: TGCAGTGCTCCCCTCGGGGGAGGATGGGATACGCAGTATCTT. This translates into CSAPLGGGWDTQYL.

The chain is built from TRBV13 and TRBJ1-6, with 8 bases lining up with TRBD1. Per the germline V gene, CDR1 is PRHDT and CDR2 is FYEKMQ (reference sequence). The CDR3 extends over 14 amino acids. Trimming took 5 bases from V and 6 from J; bases not matched to a gene: 3. In DNA form, the CDR3 reads TGTGCCAGCAGCAACGGACAGGGTAATTCACCCCTCCACTTT. Translated, it gives CASSNGQGNSPLHF.

The chain couples TRBV10-3 to TRBJ2-7; D might be TRBD2 (6 bases). CDR1 and CDR2 (germline): ENHRY, SYGVKD. The V and J ends lost 3 bases and 5 bases respectively, with 8 bases between them. The CDR3 contains 12 residues. The CDR3 reads CAISDTSHEQYF. CDR3 nucleotide sequence: TGTGCCATCAGTGATACTAGCCACGAGCAGTACTTC.

V gene TRBV7-2 combines with J gene TRBJ2-1; TRBD1 matches 7 bases. The CDR3 has 13 residues. V shed 7 bases, J shed 6 bases, and the junction held 6 bases outside the gene matches. Looked up from germline, CDR1 is SGHTA and CDR2 is FQGNSA. In nucleotides, the CDR3 is TGTGCCAGCACCGACAGGGTACCCAATGAGCAGTTCTTC. It yields the protein CASTDRVPNEQFF.

The table lists this clonotype with a few counts. The CDR3 is CASRGAWVNSPLHF. CDR3 bases: TGTGCCAGCAGGGGGGCCTGGGTAAATTCACCCCTCCACTTT. The chain recombines TRBV12-3 or TRBV12-4 with TRBJ1-6, with D tentatively TRBD1 (6 bases). The germline V and J ends were trimmed by 6 bases and 7 bases, with 13 bases remaining between them. There are 14 residues in the CDR3.

In its sample, this clonotype was seen a few times. The genes are TRBV5-1 and TRBJ2-2; D not certain. The CDR3 runs to 13 residues. Between the trimmed V and J ends, which lost 4 bases and 5 bases, there was a span of 9 bases. The germline CDR1 and CDR2 sequences are SGHRS and YFSETQ. The CDR3 DNA reads TGCGCCAGCAGCCCAGGTTGGACCGGGGAGCTGTTTTTT. Translated: CASSPGWTGELFF.

This rearrangement joins TRBV20-1 to TRBJ2-5, with 8 nucleotides matching TRBD2. J lost 5 bases, V lost 1 base, and 9 bases had no gene match. The CDR3 sequence is 15 residues long. Germline V gives CDR1 DFQATT, CDR2 SNEGSKA (reference sequence). CDR3 in amino acids: CSARVPAGVTETQYF. The CDR3 nucleotides are TGCAGTGCTAGAGTTCCAGCGGGAGTTACGGAGACCCAGTACTTC.

In this sample, this clonotype turned up a few times. The V gene is TRBV13, the J gene TRBJ2-3; possible D gene TRBD1, 6 bases. Trimming pared 2 bases from V and 4 bases from J, leaving 19 bases between. CDR3 length equals 17 residues. In germline, CDR1 is PRHDT, CDR2 FYEKMQ (reference sequence). The CDR3 spells CASSLSWQQGLPDTQYF. The CDR3 nucleotides read TGTGCCAGCAGCTTATCGTGGCAACAGGGATTACCAGATACGCAGTATTTT.

The V gene is TRBV7-8, the J gene TRBJ1-5; D not certain. Looked up from germline, CDR1 is SGHVS and CDR2 is FQNEAQ. With 5 bases removed from V and 7 bases from J, the gap between germline ends came to 21 bases. The CDR3 runs to 16 residues. This CDR3 reads CASSPHVEGVGQPQHF. CDR3 DNA sequence: TGTGCCAGCAGCCCGCACGTAGAAGGTGTGGGGCAGCCCCAGCATTTT.

This clonotype occurred a few times. The rearrangement links TRBV6-5 to TRBJ2-4; D remains ambiguous. In germline, CDR1 is MNHEY, CDR2 SVGAGI. There are 13 residues in the CDR3. V dropped 7 bases and J dropped 7 bases, with 14 bases sitting between them. The CDR3 nucleotides are TGTGCCAGCAAAGATATCGACGCCAACATTCAGTACTTC. Its translation is CASKDIDANIQYF.

This rearrangement joins TRBV12-3 or TRBV12-4 to TRBJ2-3; TRBD2 agrees at 8 bases. V trimming: 4 bases; J trimming: 4 bases; junction bases outside the gene matches: 7. The CDR3 contains 15 residues. The CDR3 region has the DNA TGTGCCAGCAGTTGGATAGCGGGACCGGCAGATACGCAGTATTTT. Residues: CASSWIAGPADTQYF.

The genes are TRBV20-1 and TRBJ2-7, with D perhaps assigned TRBD1 or TRBD2 (5 bases each). The ends were cut back, 3 bases at V and 1 base at J, with 16 bases in the middle. The CDR3 is 15 residues long. The germline gives CDR1 DFQATT, CDR2 SNEGSKA (reference sequence). CDR3 nucleotides: TGCAGTGCTAGGCTGATGGGGGTGCCATCCTACGAGCAGTACTTC. Protein sequence: CSARLMGVPSYEQYF.